This entry lists 18 T cell receptor beta chains sequenced from one sample in a study of cytomegalovirus exposure and HLA in healthy donors. With 60 Vbeta and 13 Jbeta primers, the PCR was carried out. Sequenced by immunoSEQ multiplex PCR; TCRdb stores in-frame clones only, minus some. The data show more than 95,000 clones, approximately 64% seen once. Sequenced input: PBMCs. These receptors were obtained from a man in his 60s in good health and CMV-seronegative.

V usage is TRBV29-1 and J usage is TRBJ1-5; weak D call: TRBD1 (6 bases). Germline CDR1 reads SQVTM; CDR2 reads ANQGSEA. The CDR3 totals 13 residues. The ends were cut back, 7 bases at V and 4 bases at J, with 14 bases in the middle. The CDR3 sequence: CSASGGQNQPQHF. In nucleotides, the CDR3 is TGCAGCGCCTCGGGGGGACAAAATCAGCCCCAGCATTTT.

This chain uses TRBV2 with TRBJ2-1, with 9 nucleotides matching TRBD2. The CDR3 spans 16 residues. In germline, CDR1 is SNHLY, CDR2 FYNNEI. The junction had 5 bases not matched to a gene; V was cut back by 4 bases and J by 1 base. CDR3 residues: CASSALAGGSYNEQFF. The CDR3 DNA is TGTGCCAGCAGTGCCCTTGCGGGGGGGTCCTACAATGAGCAGTTCTTC. Supplemented by reference TRBV2 and TRBJ2-1, the full variable domain reads EPEVTQTPSHQVTQMGQEVILRCVPISNHLYFYWYRQILGQKVEFLVSFYNNEISEKSEIFDDQFSVERPDGSNFTLKIRSTKLEDSAMYFCASSALAGGSYNEQFFGPGTRLTVL.

The gene calls are TRBV5-1 and TRBJ2-3; the match to TRBD2 covers 12 bases. The ends lost 4 bases at V and 0 bases at J; junction bases unmatched: 18. Per the germline V gene, CDR1 is SGHRS and CDR2 is YFSETQ. The CDR3 contains 21 residues. CDR3 protein: CASSPTFRGTSGGTSTDTQYF. As DNA, the CDR3 is TGCGCCAGCAGCCCGACTTTTCGCGGTACTAGCGGGGGGACTAGCACAGATACGCAGTATTTT.

This clone was found a few times. The J gene is TRBJ1-4, the V gene TRBV30, with D uncertain. The CDR3 has 13 residues. CDR1 and CDR2 (germline): GTSNPN, SVGIG (reference sequence). V was trimmed by 0 bases and J by 3 bases, leaving 5 bases between them. CDR3 bases: TGTGCCTGGAGTGTGCAGTCTAATGAAAAACTGTTTTTT. This gives the protein CAWSVQSNEKLFF.

V gene TRBV2 combines with J gene TRBJ1-2; possibly TRBD1 for D (5 bases). Germline V gene lookup returns CDR1 SNHLY and CDR2 FYNNEI. Trimming cost V 10 bases and J 4 bases, with 25 bases left between them. This CDR3 contains 16 residues. The DNA for the CDR3 is TGTGCCACCGCGCAGCCCTCCGTAGGACACCTCTATGGCTACACCTTC. It translates to CATAQPSVGHLYGYTF. Based on the CDR3 plus reference TRBV2 and TRBJ1-2, the full variable domain is EPEVTQTPSHQVTQMGQEVILRCVPISNHLYFYWYRQILGQKVEFLVSFYNNEISEKSEIFDDQFSVERPDGSNFTLKIRSTKLEDSAMYFCATAQPSVGHLYGYTFGSGTRLTVV.

The chain uses TRBV5-1 and TRBJ2-3, with TRBD2 identical over 11 bases. Per the germline V gene, CDR1 is SGHRS and CDR2 is YFSETQ. J lost 4 bases, V lost 0 bases, and 4 bases had no gene match. The CDR3 loop spans 16 amino acids. Written as DNA, the CDR3 is TGCGCCAGCAGCTTGGTTCTAGCGGGGGGCTCAGATACGCAGTATTTT. Protein sequence: CASSLVLAGGSDTQYF.

This clone turned up a few times. V and J are TRBV6-5 and TRBJ2-7, with D possibly being TRBD1 (6 bases). The CDR3 runs to 13 residues. Trimming shortened V by 4 bases and J by 2 bases, and 9 bases separated the two germline ends. Germline V CDR1 and CDR2: MNHEY, SVGAGI. CDR3 nucleotides: TGTGCCAGCAGTTCAGGGGATCCCTACGAGCAGTACTTC. The encoded protein is CASSSGDPYEQYF.

Turning to this clone: An end of the junction differs from the germline gene, which may be a read error. Other DNA variants within this sample encode the same CDR3. The V gene is TRBV14, the J gene TRBJ2-2; 10 bases are a match to TRBD2. Germline V lookup: CDR1 SGHDN, CDR2 FVKESK. There are 18 residues in the CDR3. The CDR3 nucleotides are TGCGCCAGCAGCCAAGTTCTAGCGGGAGTTAGGAACACCGGGGAGCTGTTTTTT. Protein: CASSQVLAGVRNTGELFF.

The table lists this clone with a few counts. The chain uses TRBV5-6 and TRBJ1-2; 7 bases are shared with TRBD1. The germline gives CDR1 SGHDT, CDR2 YYEEEE. V shed 4 bases and J 3 bases; nucleotides not matched to a gene: 6. There are 14 residues in the CDR3. Written as DNA, the CDR3 is TGTGCCAGCAGCCATGGACAGGCCCACTATGGCTACACCTTC. This codes for CASSHGQAHYGYTF.

The chain combines TRBV27 with TRBJ2-3; tentative D call: TRBD1 (6 bases). This CDR3 is 14 amino acids long. V gave up 2 bases and J gave up 10 bases, with 16 bases separating them. Germline V gives CDR1 MNHEY, CDR2 SMNVEV (reference sequence). Here the CDR3 DNA reads TGTGCCAGCAGTTTAGGGGGCATGGGGGATGCGCAGTATTTT. It yields the protein CASSLGGMGDAQYF.

This clone was seen just once. CDR3: CASSLAGGAGNTEAFF. The CDR3 coding sequence is TGCGCCAGCAGCTTGGCAGGGGGCGCCGGAAACACTGAAGCTTTCTTT. The chain recombines TRBV5-1 with TRBJ1-1, with 8 bases identical to TRBD1. The V gene's germline CDR1 is SGHRS and CDR2 YFSETQ. The ends lost 0 bases at V and 2 bases at J; junction bases unmatched: 6. The CDR3 is made up of 16 amino acids.

J is TRBJ2-7 and V is TRBV30; D uncertain. The CDR3 totals 13 residues. Trimming left V 0 bases short and J 2 bases short, with 8 bases between. Germline CDR1 GTSNPN, CDR2 SVGIG (reference sequence). Here the CDR3 DNA reads TGTGCCTGGAGTGTCTCCCTAGCCTACGAGCAGTACTTC. It yields the protein CAWSVSLAYEQYF.

The rearrangement uses TRBV28 and TRBJ1-5, with D uncertain. Germline values: CDR1 MDHEN, CDR2 SYDVKM. This CDR3 is built from 13 residues. Trimming left V 2 bases short and J 1 base short, with 3 bases between. The CDR3 spells CASSLRSNQPQHF. The CDR3 nucleotides are TGTGCCAGCAGTTTACGGAGCAATCAGCCCCAGCATTTT.

This clone was seen only a few times. This chain uses TRBV9 with TRBJ1-4; tentatively, D is TRBD1 (5 bases). The CDR3 consists of 14 residues. The germline V gene has CDR1 SGDLS and CDR2 YYNGEE. V lost 0 bases and J 10 bases, leaving 13 bases between the germline ends. DNA of the CDR3: TGTGCCAGCAGCGTAGACGGGGGTCCCGGAAAACTGTTTTTT. It codes for CASSVDGGPGKLFF.

The rearrangement joins TRBV7-9 to TRBJ2-1; 10 bases map to TRBD2. J lost 7 bases, V lost 1 base, and 10 bases had no gene match. CDR3 size: 17 residues. The germline gives CDR1 SEHNR, CDR2 FQNEAQ (reference sequence). The CDR3 here is CASSLGGTSGIVNEQFF. The CDR3 DNA is TGTGCCAGCAGCTTAGGGGGAACTAGCGGGATCGTAAATGAGCAGTTCTTC. Full variable domain (remainder filled in from reference TRBV7-9 and TRBJ2-1): DTGVSQNPRHKITKRGQNVTFRCDPISEHNRLYWYRQTLGQGPEFLTYFQNEAQLEKSRLLSDRFSAERPKGSFSTLEIQRTEQGDSAMYLCASSLGGTSGIVNEQFFGPGTRLTVL.

This clone was seen only a few times. The chain uses TRBV6-1 and TRBJ1-5, with D tentatively TRBD1 (6 bases). CDR1 is MNHNS and CDR2 is SASEGT in the germline V gene. V shed 11 bases and J shed 1 base, with 18 bases lying between them. The CDR3 sequence is 15 residues long. CDR3 coding DNA: TGTGCCGGCCAACAGGGAGTACTAAGCAATCAGCCCCAGCATTTT. It yields the protein CAGQQGVLSNQPQHF.

The rearrangement uses TRBV19 and TRBJ2-3; 7 bases match TRBD2. Germline V CDR1 and CDR2: LNHDA, SQIVND (reference sequence). Trimming took 5 bases from V and 0 from J; bases not matched to a gene: 2. CDR3 length: 14 residues. The CDR3: CASSVSGSTDTQYF. The CDR3, as DNA: TGTGCCAGTAGTGTTAGCGGGAGCACAGATACGCAGTATTTT.

The gene calls are TRBV6-1 and TRBJ1-1; a possible D gene is TRBD1 (5 bases). Germline CDR1 MNHNS, CDR2 SASEGT. The V end lost 5 bases, the J end lost 5 bases, and 12 bases lay between the germline ends. The CDR3 totals 13 residues. For the CDR3, the DNA is TGTGCCAGCAGTCCACCGGGACTAACTGAAGCTTTCTTT. It yields the protein CASSPPGLTEAFF.